The entry that follows covers one T cell receptor (beta chain) sequence. These data are taken from a study of technical replicates of blood from a handful of donors. This CDR3 region has 17 residues. Trimming cost V 0 bases and J 3 bases; bases outside gene matches: 8. Germline CDR1 reads SGHNT; CDR2 reads YYREEE (reference sequence). The protocol was immunoSEQ multiplex PCR, while the TCRdb copy is restricted to in-frame clones and leaves out a portion. The data show 15,000 or so clones, under 90% seen once. This sequence originates from a human donor in good health. The source material was PBMCs. V is TRBV5-4 and J is TRBJ2-5, with 10 positions matching TRBD2. The CDR3 loop is CASSLGSGRAEKETQYF. CDR3 coding DNA: TGTGCCAGCAGCTTGGGAAGCGGGAGGGCGGAGAAAGAGACCCAGTACTTC.